This T cell receptor beta chain was retrieved from a study of vaccination effects on CD4 cells after COVID-19. Study as a whole: Once vaccinated, a few convalescent patients were sampled both early and late afterward. Samples gathered post-vaccine arrived a median of 72 days past the second dose.

Some clones are missing from TCRdb's copy, which holds only in-frame ones; the method was immunoSEQ multiplex PCR. This sample has 35,000 to 55,000 clones, with around 76% found just once. CD4+ T cell isolation took place after 10 days of culture. Their SARS-CoV-2 infection, verified by PCR, occurred between March and December 2020. All study participants received two doses of BNT162b2 or mRNA-1273 vaccine. General study points: After vaccination, spike-reactive clones in convalescents were mostly new vaccine-induced clones. Convalescent patients were few in the study, and early post-infection timepoints were absent.

This clone is classed as medium-sized. As yet, its antigen is unknown. The V segment lost 3 bases and the J segment 7 bases; nucleotides outside the gene matches: 14. The CDR3 covers 16 residues. Per the germline V gene, CDR1 is SGDLS and CDR2 is YYNGEE. The rearrangement joins TRBV9 to TRBJ2-5, with 8 bases matching TRBD1. The receptor was isolated from a human donor who had a prior SARS-CoV-2 infection. The sample was CD4+ T cells from PBMCs cultured without peptide, taken after COVID-19 vaccination. CDR3 nucleotide sequence: TGTGCCAGCAGCGCGGGGGTTAAGACAGGGGCGGGGACCCAGTACTTC. Protein sequence: CASSAGVKTGAGTQYF.